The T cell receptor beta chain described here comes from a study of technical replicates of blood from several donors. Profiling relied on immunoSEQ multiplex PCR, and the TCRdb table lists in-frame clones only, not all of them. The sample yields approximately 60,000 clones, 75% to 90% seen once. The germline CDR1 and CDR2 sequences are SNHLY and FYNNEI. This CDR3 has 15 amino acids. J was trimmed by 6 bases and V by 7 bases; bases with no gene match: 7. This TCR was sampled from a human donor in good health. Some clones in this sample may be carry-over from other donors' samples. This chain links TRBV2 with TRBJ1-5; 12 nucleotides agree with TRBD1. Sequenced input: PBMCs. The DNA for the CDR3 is TGTGCCAGCAACCCGGGACAGGGGGCGGTTCAGCCCCAGCATTTT. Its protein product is CASNPGQGAVQPQHF.